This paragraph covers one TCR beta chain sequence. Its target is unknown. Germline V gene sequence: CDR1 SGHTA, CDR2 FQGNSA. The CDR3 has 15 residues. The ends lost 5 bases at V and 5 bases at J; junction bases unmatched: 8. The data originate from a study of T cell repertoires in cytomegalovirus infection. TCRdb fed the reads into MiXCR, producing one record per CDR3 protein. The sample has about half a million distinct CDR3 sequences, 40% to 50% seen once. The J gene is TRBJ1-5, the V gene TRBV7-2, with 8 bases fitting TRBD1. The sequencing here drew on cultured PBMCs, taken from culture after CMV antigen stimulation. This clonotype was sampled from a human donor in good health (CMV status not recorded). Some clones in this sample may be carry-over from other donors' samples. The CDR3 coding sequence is TGTGCCAGCAGCGAGGACAGGGTTTTGCATCAGCCCCAGCATTTT. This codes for CASSEDRVLHQPQHF.